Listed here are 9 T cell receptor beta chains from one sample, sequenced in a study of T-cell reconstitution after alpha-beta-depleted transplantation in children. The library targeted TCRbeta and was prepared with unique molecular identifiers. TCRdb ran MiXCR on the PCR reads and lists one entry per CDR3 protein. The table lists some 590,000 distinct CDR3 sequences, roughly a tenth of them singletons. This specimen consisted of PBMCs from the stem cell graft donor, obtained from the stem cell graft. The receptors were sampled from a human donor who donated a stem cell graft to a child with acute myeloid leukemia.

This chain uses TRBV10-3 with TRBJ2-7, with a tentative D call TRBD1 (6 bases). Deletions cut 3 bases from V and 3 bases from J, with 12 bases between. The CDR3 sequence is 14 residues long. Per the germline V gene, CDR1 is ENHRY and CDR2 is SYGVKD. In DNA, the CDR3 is TGTGCCATCAGTGATGCAGGGGCTTTCTACGAGCAGTACTTC. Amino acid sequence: CAISDAGAFYEQYF.

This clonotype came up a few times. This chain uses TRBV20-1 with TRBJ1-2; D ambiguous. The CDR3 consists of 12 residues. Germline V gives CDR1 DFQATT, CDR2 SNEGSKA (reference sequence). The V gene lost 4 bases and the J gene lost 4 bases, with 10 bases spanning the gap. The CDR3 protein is CSANRASYGYTF. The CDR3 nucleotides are TGCAGTGCTAATCGGGCGAGCTATGGCTACACCTTC.

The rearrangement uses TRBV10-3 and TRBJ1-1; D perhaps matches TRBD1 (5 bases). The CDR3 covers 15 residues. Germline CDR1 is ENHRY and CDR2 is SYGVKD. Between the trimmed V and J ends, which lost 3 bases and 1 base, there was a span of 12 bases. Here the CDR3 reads CAISDLDGGNTEAFF. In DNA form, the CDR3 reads TGTGCCATCAGTGATCTTGACGGGGGGAACACTGAAGCTTTCTTT.

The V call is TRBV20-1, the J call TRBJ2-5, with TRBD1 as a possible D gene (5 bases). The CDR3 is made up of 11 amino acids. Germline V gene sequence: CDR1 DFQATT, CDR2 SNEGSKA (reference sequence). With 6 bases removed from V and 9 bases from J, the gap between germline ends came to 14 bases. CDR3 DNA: TGCAGTGCGAGCCCAGGGAATTCCCAGTACTTC. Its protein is CSASPGNSQYF.

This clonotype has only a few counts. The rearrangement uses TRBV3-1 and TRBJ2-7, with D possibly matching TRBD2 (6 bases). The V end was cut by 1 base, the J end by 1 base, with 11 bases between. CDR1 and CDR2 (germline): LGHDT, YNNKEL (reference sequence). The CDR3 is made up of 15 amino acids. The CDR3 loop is CASSQGGIPSYEQYF. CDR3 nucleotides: TGTGCCAGCAGCCAAGGCGGGATACCTTCCTACGAGCAGTACTTC.

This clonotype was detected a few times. CDR3 DNA: TGTGCCAGCAGCCAACGACAGGGGAACACTGAAGCTTTCTTT. Amino acid sequence: CASSQRQGNTEAFF. The J gene is TRBJ1-1, the V gene TRBV3-1, with 7 positions matching TRBD1. Per germline, CDR1 LGHDT and CDR2 YNNKEL (reference sequence). Trimming cost V 2 bases and J 1 base; bases outside gene matches: 1. The CDR3 runs to 14 residues.

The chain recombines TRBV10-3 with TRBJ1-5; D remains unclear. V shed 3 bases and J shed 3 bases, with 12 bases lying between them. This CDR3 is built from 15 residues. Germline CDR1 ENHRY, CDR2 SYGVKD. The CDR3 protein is CAISDPDGSNQPQHF. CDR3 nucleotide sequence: TGTGCCATCAGTGACCCGGACGGTTCCAATCAGCCCCAGCATTTT.

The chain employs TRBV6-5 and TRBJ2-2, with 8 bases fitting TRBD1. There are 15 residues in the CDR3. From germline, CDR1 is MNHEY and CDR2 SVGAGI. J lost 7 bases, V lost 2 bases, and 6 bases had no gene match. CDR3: CASSYPGQGGGELFF. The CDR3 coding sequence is TGTGCCAGCAGTTACCCAGGACAGGGAGGCGGGGAGCTGTTTTTT.

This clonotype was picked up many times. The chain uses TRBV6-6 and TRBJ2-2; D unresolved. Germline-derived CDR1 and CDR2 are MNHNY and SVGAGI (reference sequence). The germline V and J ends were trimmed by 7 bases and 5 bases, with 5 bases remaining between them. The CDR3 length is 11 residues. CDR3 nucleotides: TGTGCCAGCATCAGAACCGGGGAGCTGTTTTTT. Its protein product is CASIRTGELFF.